These T cell receptor beta chains were read from a single sample in a study of cytomegalovirus exposure and HLA in healthy donors. Sequencing used immunoSEQ multiplex PCR; TCRdb keeps in-frame clones, though not all of them. In the table there are roughly 70,000 clones, roughly nine tenths of which are singletons. Sequenced sample: PBMCs. The receptors shown here come from a woman in her twenties or thirties in good health and CMV-seropositive. The CDR3 runs from the conserved cysteine through the conserved F or W. The order of the fields is J gene, clone size, CDR3 length, D gene, V gene, CDR3 DNA, CDR3 protein. D genes are given only for firm matches. A row's size may be missing; if present it is once, few, many or a size class.

>TRBJ1-5|-|15|-|TRBV19
TGTGCCAGTAGTCCCGACGACAGAACCAATCAGCCCCAGCATTTT
CASSPDDRTNQPQHF
>TRBJ1-5|-|13|TRBD1|TRBV30
TGTGCCTGGAGTGGTGGAGGGGGCCAGCCCCAGCATTTT
CAWSGGGGQPQHF
>TRBJ2-1|-|15|-|TRBV19
TGTGCCAGTAGTATAGCAGGCAGGGGAAACAATGAGCAGTTCTTC
CASSIAGRGNNEQFF
>TRBJ1-2|-|13|-|TRBV6-5
TGTGCCAGCAGCCGAAGTAGTGGGCGCGGCTACACCTTC
CASSRSSGRGYTF
>TRBJ2-1|once|17|TRBD1|TRBV7-9
TGTGCCAGCAGCCGAGCGGACAGGGGGGATTTGTACAATGAGCAGTTCTTC
CASSRADRGDLYNEQFF
>TRBJ1-1|-|14|-|TRBV6-5
TGTGCCAGCAGTTACTCGCGGGGAAGGACTGAAGCTTTCTTT
CASSYSRGRTEAFF
>TRBJ2-2|-|17|TRBD2|TRBV27
TGTGCCAGCAGTTTAAGAGGGCGGGAGAGTGGCACCGGGGAGCTGTTTTTT
CASSLRGRESGTGELFF
>TRBJ1-2|once|14|-|TRBV6-1
TGTGCCAGCAGTATACAGGGAACTACCTATGGCTACACCTTC
CASSIQGTTYGYTF
>TRBJ1-4|-|15|-|TRBV6-1
TGTGCCAGCAGTGGTTTACAGGGTATTGGGGAAAAACTGTTTTTT
CASSGLQGIGEKLFF
>TRBJ2-7|-|13|-|TRBV27
TGTGCCAGCGGCCCCCGGACTTCCTACGAGCAGTACTTC
CASGPRTSYEQYF
>TRBJ1-5|-|21|TRBD1|TRBV9
TGTGCCAGCAGCGTAGCTCCATCAAAGGGGGACAGGGGGCGCGAAGTGCAGCCCCAGCATTTT
CASSVAPSKGDRGREVQPQHF
>TRBJ1-1|once|13|-|TRBV10-2
TGCGCCAGTAGAACGGCCGGGGGGGTTGAAGCTTTCTTT
CASRTAGGVEAFF
>TRBJ2-3|-|15|-|TRBV18
TGTGCCAGCTCACGACTAGGGAGTAGAGAGGATACGCAGTATTTT
CASSRLGSREDTQYF
>TRBJ1-2|-|14|TRBD1|TRBV6-5
TGTGCCAGCAGCACCCGGACAGGGAGCTATGGCTACACCTTC
CASSTRTGSYGYTF
>TRBJ1-2|-|18|TRBD1|TRBV9
TGTGCCAGCAGCGTCGGGAGAGGGGGGACAGAGATTAACTATGGCTACACCTTC
CASSVGRGGTEINYGYTF
>TRBJ1-2|-|15|-|TRBV11-2
TGTGCCAGCAGCTTAGATTTACAGGGACGGAATGGCTACACCTTC
CASSLDLQGRNGYTF
>TRBJ2-7|-|16|-|TRBV9
TGTGCCAGCAGCGAGGGGGACGGATTAAATACCTACGAGCAGTACTTC
CASSEGDGLNTYEQYF
>TRBJ2-3|-|15|-|TRBV27
TGTGCCAGCAACATAGTAGCCGGCATCACAGATACGCAGTATTTT
CASNIVAGITDTQYF
>TRBJ1-1|-|14|TRBD1|TRBV18
TGTGCCAGCTCATTTGACAGGGGAGGAGCTGAAGCTTTCTTT
CASSFDRGGAEAFF
>TRBJ2-3|-|14|-|TRBV7-8
TGTGCCAGCAGCTTTCGGCAGGGTGGAGATACGCAGTATTTT
CASSFRQGGDTQYF
>TRBJ1-3|-|12|-|TRBV30
TGTGCCTGGGAAGAACAAGGAAACACCATATATTTT
CAWEEQGNTIYF
>TRBJ2-5|-|14|TRBD2|TRBV7-9
TGTGCCAGCAGCTTAGGTGCGGGGGTTGAGACCCAGTACTTC
CASSLGAGVETQYF
>TRBJ2-4|-|13|-|TRBV30
TGTGCCTGGAGTGGACAGGTCCAGCGCATTCAGTACTTC
CAWSGQVQRIQYF
>TRBJ2-7|once|15|-|TRBV30
TGTGCCTGGAGGGACATTATAGGGACACCCTACGAGCAGTACTTC
CAWRDIIGTPYEQYF
>TRBJ1-2|-|14|TRBD1|TRBV6-1
TGTGCCAGCAATCTCAGGGGGTACGACTATGGCTACACCTTC
CASNLRGYDYGYTF
>TRBJ2-3|once|12|-|TRBV18
TGTGCCAGCTCACCTTTGAGTGATACGCAGTATTTT
CASSPLSDTQYF
>TRBJ2-1|-|14|-|TRBV5-1
TGCGCCAGCAGCTCCCGACAGGTCTACAATGAGCAGTTCTTC
CASSSRQVYNEQFF
>TRBJ1-6|-|14|TRBD1|TRBV2
TGTGCCAGCAGTGAAAACAGGGGGAATTCACCCCTCCACTTT
CASSENRGNSPLHF
>TRBJ2-3|-|17|TRBD2|TRBV2
TGTGCCAGCAGCCTTCGGACTAGCTGGACCAGCACAGATACGCAGTATTTT
CASSLRTSWTSTDTQYF
>TRBJ1-1|-|13|-|TRBV14
TGTGCCAGTCGACACCAGGGGAGCACTGAAGCTTTCTTT
CASRHQGSTEAFF
>TRBJ1-3|-|16|-|TRBV19
TGTGCCAGTAGTACCCCTCACTTGAGCTCTGGAAACACCATATATTTT
CASSTPHLSSGNTIYF
>TRBJ1-1|once|15|TRBD1|TRBV6-1
TGTGCCAGCGGGGATAGGGACAGGGGGAACACTGAAGCTTTCTTT
CASGDRDRGNTEAFF
>TRBJ2-1|-|19|TRBD2|TRBV7-9
TGTGCCAGCTCCACCTGGGGATTGGGACTAGCGGGCGGTAGCAATGAGCAGTTCTTC
CASSTWGLGLAGGSNEQFF
>TRBJ1-5|-|15|-|TRBV4-1
TGCGCCAGCAGCCTCCAGGCAGGGGGCAATCAGCCCCAGCATTTT
CASSLQAGGNQPQHF
>TRBJ1-2|few|14|TRBD1|TRBV5-1
TGCGCCAGCAGCCCCGGGGACAGTTATTATGGCTACACCTTC
CASSPGDSYYGYTF
>TRBJ1-1|-|13|-|TRBV6-5
TGTGCCAGCACCCAGGGGATGAACACTGAAGCTTTCTTT
CASTQGMNTEAFF
>TRBJ2-3|-|16|TRBD1|TRBV19
TGTGCCAGTAGGCTTCGGGACAGGACCCACACAGATACGCAGTATTTT
CASRLRDRTHTDTQYF
>TRBJ2-7|-|14|-|TRBV7-9
TGTGCCAGCAGCTTGACTGGTAACTCCTACGAGCAGTACTTC
CASSLTGNSYEQYF
>TRBJ2-7|-|13|-|TRBV28
TGTGCCAGCAGTCCTAGGACACCTTACGAGCAGTACTTC
CASSPRTPYEQYF
>TRBJ2-2|-|15|TRBD2|TRBV5-1
TGCGCCAGCAGAGGCCCCAGCGGGGGGACCGGGGAGCTGTTTTTT
CASRGPSGGTGELFF
>TRBJ1-1|-|14|-|TRBV5-1
TGCGCCAGCAGCTTGGGGGCGCTGAGCACTGAAGCTTTCTTT
CASSLGALSTEAFF
>TRBJ1-2|once|14|-|TRBV11-2
TGTGCCAGCAGCTTAGGACAGCACTCCTATGGCTACACCTTC
CASSLGQHSYGYTF
>TRBJ1-1|-|14|-|TRBV27
TGTGCCAGCAGTTTATCGCAGGGTCGAACTGAAGCTTTCTTT
CASSLSQGRTEAFF
>TRBJ1-2|once|15|TRBD1|TRBV12-5
TGTGCTAGTGGTGTGGACAGGGGGGGATTCTATGGCTACACCTTC
CASGVDRGGFYGYTF
>TRBJ1-6|-|16|-|TRBV5-1
TGCGCCAGCAGCCGAGGGGATCGGGGAGGTAATTCACCCCTCCACTTT
CASSRGDRGGNSPLHF
>TRBJ1-2|-|16|-|TRBV9
TGTGCCAGCAGCGTAGCTACAGGGAGAAGTAACTATGGCTACACCTTC
CASSVATGRSNYGYTF
>TRBJ2-7|-|16|-|TRBV14
TGTGCCAGCAGCCAAGCACCGGGACTCCGTCTGCGCCCGCTGTACTTC
CASSQAPGLRLRPLYF
>TRBJ1-2|-|13|-|TRBV5-1
TGCGCCAGCAGCTTGGTAGGAGGATGGGGCTACACCTTC
CASSLVGGWGYTF
>TRBJ2-2|-|15|-|TRBV5-1
TGCGCCAGCAGCTTGGGGAGCGGAGGCACCGGGGAGCTGTTTTTT
CASSLGSGGTGELFF
>TRBJ2-1|-|16|TRBD2|TRBV5-1
TGCGCCAGCAGCCCATTAGCGGGAGGGTTGGACAATGAGCAGTTCTTC
CASSPLAGGLDNEQFF
>TRBJ1-5|-|14|TRBD1|TRBV10-3
TGTGCCACCTCTACGGGGGACAGAGCTCAGCCCCAGCATTTT
CATSTGDRAQPQHF
>TRBJ2-5|-|15|TRBD2|TRBV6-5
TGTGCCAGCAGTCCCGGGACTAGCGGGAGTAGAGAGCAGTACTTC
CASSPGTSGSREQYF
>TRBJ1-2|-|13|TRBD1|TRBV29-1
TGCAGCGCCCAGATAAGGACAGGCTATGGCTACACCTTC
CSAQIRTGYGYTF
>TRBJ1-1|-|15|-|TRBV6-1
TGTGCCAGCACTAGAAAGTTACAGGTTAACACTGAAGCTTTCTTT
CASTRKLQVNTEAFF
>TRBJ2-1|-|16|TRBD2|TRBV5-8
TGTGCCAGCAGCCTAGGACTAGCGGGAGCAACCAATGAGCAGTTCTTC
CASSLGLAGATNEQFF
>TRBJ2-5|-|13|-|TRBV7-3
TGTGCCAGCAGTATAGGAGGGACAGAGACCCAGTACTTC
CASSIGGTETQYF
>TRBJ2-3|-|18|-|TRBV7-9
TGTGCCAGCAGCTTATATTACGGGACACACCAGGTAACAGATACGCAGTATTTT
CASSLYYGTHQVTDTQYF